This paragraph covers one TCR beta chain sequence. What it binds is unknown. This entry comes from a study of cytomegalovirus exposure and HLA in healthy donors. Whole-study results and caveats: Later on, analysis showed that most CMV-associated TCR beta chains appeared to be HLA-restricted. Available immune exposure information was restricted to CMV serostatus only. CMV antigen specificity of three CMV-associated chains was confirmed in vitro.

The J segment lost 8 bases and the V segment lost 5 bases, leaving 5 bases of the junction unmatched. The germline V gene encodes CDR1 MNHEY and CDR2 SVGAGI. This CDR3 has 14 amino acids. The PCR used 60 Vbeta and 13 Jbeta primers. Clones were read by immunoSEQ multiplex PCR, and TCRdb kept only the in-frame ones, dropping some. The top ten hold 1.5% to 2% of the sample, which has approximately 140,000 clones, 75% to 80% seen once. The chain links TRBV6-5 to TRBJ1-4; 10 bases line up with TRBD1. This TCR came from a female donor in good health and CMV-seronegative. Sequenced input: PBMCs. The CDR3, as DNA: TGTGCCAGCAGTACGGGACAGGGGAGCGAAAAACTGTTTTTT. The encoded protein is CASSTGQGSEKLFF.